One and the same sample provided the 14 T cell receptor beta chains below, sequenced in a study of CD8 T cells in ankylosing spondylitis. Each CDR3 protein is one row after TCRdb ran MiXCR on the 5' RACE reads. The data show some 840,000 distinct CDR3 sequences, about 11% seen once. The study's findings and limits: Seven to nine highly homologous variants formed a TCR beta motif that appeared characteristic of ankylosing spondylitis blood.

Antigens of these TCRs are unknown. Sequencing was carried out using blood, either unsorted or a sorted T cell fraction (not recorded which). The receptors come from a male donor with ankylosing spondylitis.

This clonotype was observed a few times. The chain links TRBV6-1 to TRBJ1-5; TRBD1 agrees at 9 bases. The CDR3 spans 16 residues. V lost 5 bases to trimming and J lost 5 bases; unmatched junction nucleotides: 10. CDR1 is MNHNS and CDR2 is SASEGT in the germline V gene. The CDR3 is CASSTALGQGDQPQHF. The CDR3 DNA reads as TGTGCCAGCAGTACCGCCTTGGGACAGGGAGATCAGCCCCAGCATTTT.

This clonotype was recorded at least ten times. The J gene is TRBJ1-1, the V gene TRBV6-5, with D tentatively TRBD1 (6 bases). Germline CDR1 MNHEY, CDR2 SVGAGI. This CDR3 contains 14 residues. Trimming took off 6 bases at V and 0 bases at J, with 11 bases between the two ends. The CDR3 DNA reads TGTGCCAGCAGATTACAGGGTATGAACACTGAAGCTTTCTTT. It translates to CASRLQGMNTEAFF.

The rearrangement uses TRBV20-1 and TRBJ2-1; D unresolved. Trimming removed 1 base from V and 0 bases from J, with 13 bases in between. Germline lookup yields CDR1 DFQATT and CDR2 SNEGSKA (reference sequence). The CDR3 loop spans 16 amino acids. The CDR3 DNA sequence: TGCAGTGCTAGAGTGACTGCGACACCCTCCTACAATGAGCAGTTCTTC. Amino acid sequence: CSARVTATPSYNEQFF.

The chain employs TRBV9 and TRBJ2-1; tentative D call: TRBD2 (6 bases). Trimming shortened V by 4 bases and J by 8 bases, and 19 bases separated the two germline ends. CDR3 size: 15 residues. The V gene's germline CDR1 is SGDLS and CDR2 YYNGEE. For the CDR3, the DNA is TGTGCCAGCAGCAACCACAGGCGACTAGTTGATGAGCAGTTCTTC. The encoded protein is CASSNHRRLVDEQFF.

This clonotype was detected ten times or more. The chain recombines TRBV29-1 with TRBJ2-7, with 9 bases fitting TRBD2. Germline-derived CDR1 and CDR2 are SQVTM and ANQGSEA. The CDR3 has 15 amino acids. V shed 1 base, J shed 6 bases, and the junction held 10 bases outside the gene matches. The CDR3 region has the DNA TGCAGCGTTGAAGTACGGTCTAGCGGGGCGGGCGAGCAGTACTTC. Protein: CSVEVRSSGAGEQYF.

This clonotype was seen a handful of times. The V call is TRBV5-1, the J call TRBJ2-3; D possibly matches TRBD1 or TRBD2 (5 bases each). V was shortened by 3 bases and J by 4 bases, with 9 bases between the two germline ends. Germline CDR1 SGHRS, CDR2 YFSETQ. The CDR3 is made up of 13 amino acids. For the CDR3, the DNA is TGCGCCAGCAGCTGGGGGAACGCAGATACGCAGTATTTT. Residues: CASSWGNADTQYF.

V and J are TRBV20-1 and TRBJ2-7; D is ambiguous. The CDR3 is 13 amino acids. The V gene's germline CDR1 is DFQATT and CDR2 SNEGSKA (reference sequence). Deletions cut 0 bases from V and 4 bases from J, with 10 bases between. In nucleotides, the CDR3 is TGCAGTGCTAGAGATCACCCCTGGTACGAGCAGTACTTC. Translation gives CSARDHPWYEQYF.

This clonotype was observed a few times. The chain carries TRBV18 and TRBJ1-1; 9 bases map to TRBD1. The junction had 7 bases not matched to a gene; V was cut back by 0 bases and J by 5 bases. Germline assignment: CDR1 KGHSH and CDR2 LQKENI. The CDR3 consists of 16 residues. CDR3 sequence (DNA): TGTGCCAGCTCACCACCCACAGGGGGCAAGGTTACTGAAGCTTTCTTT. Residues: CASSPPTGGKVTEAFF.

The J gene is TRBJ2-7, the V gene TRBV6-5; D is possibly TRBD1 (5 bases). V was cut by 0 bases and J by 2 bases, with 23 bases left in between. This CDR3 contains 19 residues. CDR1 MNHEY and CDR2 SVGAGI come from the germline V gene. The DNA of the CDR3 is TGTGCCAGCAGTTACTCGAAGTCGGGCGGTTCCAGGGTGGCCTACGAGCAGTACTTC. It specifies CASSYSKSGGSRVAYEQYF.

The sample holds a few counts of this clonotype. The chain has TRBV12-3 or TRBV12-4 and TRBJ2-7; 7 bases are a match to TRBD2. The CDR3 length is 14 residues. V lost 6 bases and J lost 5; bases outside the gene matches: 10. The CDR3 region has the DNA TGTGCCAGCAGGGCTGGGGGGGAATTGAACGAGCAGTACTTC. Translating it yields CASRAGGELNEQYF.

This clonotype was seen only a few times. The chain links TRBV7-2 to TRBJ2-1; 9 bases are a match to TRBD1. The CDR3 length is 15 residues. V lost 3 bases, J lost 2 bases, and 2 bases stayed unmatched. Germline CDR1 SGHTA, CDR2 FQGNSA. The CDR3: CASSFTGGAYNEQFF. CDR3 sequence (DNA): TGTGCCAGCAGCTTCACAGGGGGCGCCTACAATGAGCAGTTCTTC.

This clonotype was picked up a small number of times. The chain employs TRBV7-9 and TRBJ2-1, with 7 nucleotides matching TRBD2. The CDR3 runs 13 residues. Losses at the gene ends were 5 bases for V and 10 bases for J; bases not matched to a gene: 8. Germline CDR1 is SEHNR and CDR2 is FQNEAQ (reference sequence). CDR3: CASSRVGGLEQFF. The CDR3 region has the DNA TGTGCCAGCAGCCGCGTCGGGGGACTAGAGCAGTTCTTC.

This clonotype occurred many times. The chain carries TRBV12-3 or TRBV12-4 and TRBJ2-1; 9 bases agree with TRBD1. The CDR3 sequence is 15 residues long. Trimming removed 6 bases from V and 5 bases from J; junction bases left unmatched: 8. CDR3 DNA: TGTGCCAGCAGCTCTCGGGACAGGGAAGACAATGAGCAGTTCTTC. Its protein product is CASSSRDREDNEQFF.

There are a few counts of this clonotype. The chain couples TRBV29-1 to TRBJ2-1; a possible D gene is TRBD2 (6 bases). V was trimmed by 7 bases and J by 0 bases, leaving 16 bases between them. Per the germline V gene, CDR1 is SQVTM and CDR2 is ANQGSEA. There are 15 residues in the CDR3. The CDR3 sequence: CSAHRGDYSYNEQFF. In DNA, the CDR3 is TGCAGCGCCCATCGCGGGGATTACTCCTACAATGAGCAGTTCTTC.